This T cell receptor beta chain was recorded in a study of shared clonotypes between healthy human individuals. Study-level background: The composition of the donors was a couple of women and a few men aged 18 to 49. Study observations and caveats: The expectation was that sequencing depth would affect clonotype sharing among donors.

With ten immunoSEQ deep assay plates, unsorted PBMC DNA underwent sequencing. Sequencing used immunoSEQ multiplex PCR; TCRdb keeps in-frame clones, though not all of them. The table shows around 500,000 clones, with about three quarters occurring only once. For this clone: The antigen remains unidentified.

Donors were healthy HIV-negative adults without recently reported acute infections or vaccinations. The CDR3 has 14 amino acids. Germline V gene data show CDR1 as ENHRY and CDR2 as SYGVKD. With 4 bases removed from V and 6 bases from J, the gap between germline ends came to 16 bases. The sequenced sample was PBMCs. The receptor's source is a woman aged 35 to 49 in good health. Some clones in this sample may be carry-over from other donors' samples. V gene TRBV10-3 combines with J gene TRBJ2-7; D ambiguous. The CDR3: CAISGGGRAGEQYF. The CDR3 nucleotides read TGTGCCATCAGTGGCGGTGGAAGGGCCGGCGAGCAGTACTTC.